These T cell receptor beta chains were read from a single sample in a study of cytomegalovirus exposure and HLA in healthy donors. Sequencing was performed with immunoSEQ multiplex PCR; in TCRdb, only in-frame clones are kept and a portion is missing. Reported are about 140,000 clones; the ten largest clones contain about 0.96%. The sample comprised PBMCs. All receptors derive from a male donor in good health and CMV-seronegative. Both conserved end residues are part of each CDR3. The D gene is left open where the match is weak.

>17|TRBD2|TRBV7-2|TRBJ2-7
TGTGCCAGCAGCTTACGTGAGGCGGGGGGAACTTTTTACGAGCAGTACTTC
CASSLREAGGTFYEQYF
>17|TRBD1|TRBV27|TRBJ1-1
TGTGCCAGCAGTTTACGTAGTTTGGGACAGGATTCGTCTGAAGCTTTCTTT
CASSLRSLGQDSSEAFF
>14|TRBD2|TRBV10-1|TRBJ2-1
TGCGCCTGCTCGGCGGGGGGAATTCAGAATGAGCAGTTCTTC
CACSAGGIQNEQFF
>18|NA|TRBV7-6|TRBJ1-2
TGTGCCAGCAGCTTAGGTATTTTTTCGGGAAATAGCCTCCATGGCTACACCTTC
CASSLGIFSGNSLHGYTF
>14|TRBD1|TRBV5-1|TRBJ1-1
TGCGCCAGCAGCCTGACAGGGACGAAGACTGAAGCTTTCTTT
CASSLTGTKTEAFF
>19|TRBD2|TRBV2|TRBJ2-3
TGTGCCCGATCTGAAGTAGTAGCGGGAGGGCAGGCTAGCACAGATACGCAGTATTTT
CARSEVVAGGQASTDTQYF
>15|TRBD1|TRBV27|TRBJ1-1
TGTGCCAGCAGCAGGAACAGGGGGGTGAACACTGAAGCTTTCTTT
CASSRNRGVNTEAFF
>14|TRBD1|TRBV18|TRBJ1-1
TGTGCCAGCTCAACCGACAGGGGGAACACTGAAGCTTTCTTT
CASSTDRGNTEAFF
>12|TRBD1|TRBV5-1|TRBJ2-7
TGCGCCAGCAGCGGACAGGGCTACGAGCAGTACTTC
CASSGQGYEQYF
>17|NA|TRBV4-1|TRBJ1-5
TGCGCCAGCAGCCAAGACCCGAGGGGGTATAGCAATCAGCCCCAGCATTTT
CASSQDPRGYSNQPQHF
>11|NA|TRBV20-1|TRBJ1-1
TGCAGTGCTATGCAGACAGGACAAGCTTTCTTT
CSAMQTGQAFF
>15|NA|TRBV9|TRBJ1-6
TGTGCCAGCAGCCCAGAGGGCAGGCCCAATTCACCCCTCCACTTT
CASSPEGRPNSPLHF
>13|NA|TRBV7-2|TRBJ2-7
TGTGCCAGCAGCTCCGATGAAACATACGAGCAGTACTTC
CASSSDETYEQYF
>13|NA|TRBV30|TRBJ1-5
TGTGCCTGGACATCAGATAGCAATCAGCCCCAGCATTTT
CAWTSDSNQPQHF
>14|NA|TRBV6-5|TRBJ1-4
TGTGCCAGCAGTTACACCCAGGGTAATGAAAAACTGTTTTTT
CASSYTQGNEKLFF
>16|NA|TRBV28|TRBJ1-6
TGTGCCAGCAGTCCGGACAAGGGGACTTATAATTCACCCCTCCACTTT
CASSPDKGTYNSPLHF
>15|NA|TRBV5-1|TRBJ1-3
TGCGCCAGCAGCTTGGCGGGTTTAGGTGGAAACACCATATATTTT
CASSLAGLGGNTIYF
>15|NA|TRBV5-1|TRBJ2-2
TGCGCCAGCAGCCCCGGGACTCCGAACACCGGGGAGCTGTTTTTT
CASSPGTPNTGELFF
>14|TRBD2|TRBV30|TRBJ2-3
TGTGCCTGGGGTAGCGGGGGCCTCACAGATACGCAGTATTTT
CAWGSGGLTDTQYF
>13|NA|TRBV28|TRBJ2-7
TGTGCCAGCAGGGCAGGGTTCCCCTACGAGCAGTACTTC
CASRAGFPYEQYF
>15|TRBD1|TRBV7-9|TRBJ2-2
TGTGCCAGCAGCTTAAGGGACAGATACACCGGGGAGCTGTTTTTT
CASSLRDRYTGELFF
>14|NA|TRBV7-2|TRBJ1-1
TGTGCCAGCAGCTTATCAAACAGGAATACTGAAGCTTTCTTT
CASSLSNRNTEAFF
>16|NA|TRBV9|TRBJ2-7
TGTGCCAGCAGCGTGGCCGGAAGAGCGGGTCAGTCGGAGCAGTACTTC
CASSVAGRAGQSEQYF
>12|NA|TRBV10-3|TRBJ2-7
TGTGCCATCAGTGAGGCAGGAGGCGAGCAGTACTTC
CAISEAGGEQYF
>14|NA|TRBV6-6|TRBJ2-7
TGTGCCAGCAGCTTCCTGACAGGAACCTACGAGCAGTACTTC
CASSFLTGTYEQYF
>13|NA|TRBV10-2|TRBJ2-7
TGCGCCAGCATGCAGGGGTCCAGCTACGAGCAGTACTTC
CASMQGSSYEQYF
>12|NA|TRBV29-1|TRBJ2-7
TGCAGCGTTGGAGAGGTTCTGGCCGAGCAGTACTTC
CSVGEVLAEQYF
>13|NA|TRBV27|TRBJ2-7
TGTGCCAGCAGTTTATCCGAGGGAACCGAGCAGTACTTC
CASSLSEGTEQYF
>11|NA|TRBV30|TRBJ2-1
TGTGCCCGCCGTCTAGCGCATGAGCAGTTCTTC
CARRLAHEQFF
>14|TRBD1|TRBV11-1|TRBJ2-7
TGTGCCAGCAGTCTCGACAGGGCTTCCTACGAGCAGTACTTC
CASSLDRASYEQYF
>13|TRBD1|TRBV5-6|TRBJ2-7
TGTGCCAGCAGCGGAGACAGGGGGTACGAGCAGTACTTC
CASSGDRGYEQYF